By sample fraction, the clone carrying this T cell receptor gamma chain is medium-sized. Antigen specificity is unknown. TCRdb repeated clone calling on the multiplex PCR reads with CATT. The sample yields about 1,900 gamma-chain clones, 7% seen once. Germline V gene sequence: CDR1 VTNTFY, CDR2 YDVSTARD (reference sequence). This CDR3 has 15 residues. Trimming took 0 bases from V and 3 from J; bases not matched to a gene: 8. The sample comes from a study of gamma delta lymphoproliferative disorders and STAT genes. PBMCs from patients and controls supplied the genomic DNA for sequencing. The study's findings and limits: In whole-repertoire clustering, gamma separated patients from controls, unlike delta. Nearly all major patient gamma and delta clonotypes were public.

This clonotype originated in a human donor with gamma-delta T-cell large granular lymphocyte leukemia. J is TRGJ1 or TRGJ2 and V is TRGV3. Since TCRdb gives no J gene, matching the DNA to germline was used here to assign it. Material for sequencing was blood. CDR3 DNA sequence: TGTGCCACCTGGGACAGGCCCTTCCTTTATTATAAGAAACTCTTT. It codes for CATWDRPFLYYKKLF.